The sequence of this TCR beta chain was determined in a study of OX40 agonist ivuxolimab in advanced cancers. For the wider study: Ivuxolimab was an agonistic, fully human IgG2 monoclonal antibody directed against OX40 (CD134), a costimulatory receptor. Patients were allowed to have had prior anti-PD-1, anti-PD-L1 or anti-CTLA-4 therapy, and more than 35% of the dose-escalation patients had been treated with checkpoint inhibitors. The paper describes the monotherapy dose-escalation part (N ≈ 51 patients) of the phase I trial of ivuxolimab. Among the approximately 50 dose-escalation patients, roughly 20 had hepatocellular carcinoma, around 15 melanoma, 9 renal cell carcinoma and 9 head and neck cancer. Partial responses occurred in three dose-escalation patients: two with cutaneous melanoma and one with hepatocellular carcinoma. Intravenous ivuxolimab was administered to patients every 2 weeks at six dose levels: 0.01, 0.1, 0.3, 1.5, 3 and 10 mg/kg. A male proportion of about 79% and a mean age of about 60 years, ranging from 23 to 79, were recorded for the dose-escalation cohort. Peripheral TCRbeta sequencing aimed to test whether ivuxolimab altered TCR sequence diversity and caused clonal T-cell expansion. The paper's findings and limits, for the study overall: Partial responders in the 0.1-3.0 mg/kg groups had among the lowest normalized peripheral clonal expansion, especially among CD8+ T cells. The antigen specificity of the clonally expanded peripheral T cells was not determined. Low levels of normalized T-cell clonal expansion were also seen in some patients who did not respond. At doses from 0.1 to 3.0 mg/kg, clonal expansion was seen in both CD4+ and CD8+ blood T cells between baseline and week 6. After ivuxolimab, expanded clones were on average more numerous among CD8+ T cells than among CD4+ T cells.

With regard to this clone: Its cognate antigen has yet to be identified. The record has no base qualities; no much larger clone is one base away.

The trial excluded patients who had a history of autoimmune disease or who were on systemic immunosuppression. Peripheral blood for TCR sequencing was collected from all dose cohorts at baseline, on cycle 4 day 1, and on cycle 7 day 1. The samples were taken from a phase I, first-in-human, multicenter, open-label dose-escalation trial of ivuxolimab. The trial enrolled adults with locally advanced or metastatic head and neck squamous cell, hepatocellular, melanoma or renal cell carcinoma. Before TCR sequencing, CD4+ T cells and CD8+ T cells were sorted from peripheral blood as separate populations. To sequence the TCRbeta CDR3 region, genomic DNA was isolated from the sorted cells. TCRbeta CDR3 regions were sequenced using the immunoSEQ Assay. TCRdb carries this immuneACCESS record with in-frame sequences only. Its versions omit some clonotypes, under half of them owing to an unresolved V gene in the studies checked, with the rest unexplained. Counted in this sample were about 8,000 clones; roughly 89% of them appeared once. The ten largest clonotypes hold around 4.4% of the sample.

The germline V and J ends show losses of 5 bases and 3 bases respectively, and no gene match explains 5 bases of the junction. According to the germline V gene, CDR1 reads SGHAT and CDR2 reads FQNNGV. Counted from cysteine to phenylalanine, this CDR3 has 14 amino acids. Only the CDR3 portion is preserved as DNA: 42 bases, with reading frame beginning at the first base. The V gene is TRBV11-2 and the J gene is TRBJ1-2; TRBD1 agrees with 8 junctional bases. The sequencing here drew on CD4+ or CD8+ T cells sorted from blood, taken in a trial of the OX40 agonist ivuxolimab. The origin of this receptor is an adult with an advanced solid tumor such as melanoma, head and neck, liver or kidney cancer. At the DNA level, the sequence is TGTGCCAGCAGCGTCACACAGGGGGACTATGGCTACACCTTC. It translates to CASSVTQGDYGYTF.